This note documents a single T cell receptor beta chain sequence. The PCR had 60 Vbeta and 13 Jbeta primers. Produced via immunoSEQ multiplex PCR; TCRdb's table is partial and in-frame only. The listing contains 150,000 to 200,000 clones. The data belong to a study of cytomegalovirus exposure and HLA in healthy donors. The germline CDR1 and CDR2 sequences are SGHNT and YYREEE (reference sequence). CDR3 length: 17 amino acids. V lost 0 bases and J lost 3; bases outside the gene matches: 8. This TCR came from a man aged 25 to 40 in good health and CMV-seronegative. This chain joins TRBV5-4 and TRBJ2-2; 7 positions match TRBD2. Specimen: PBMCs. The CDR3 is CASSLGGVAGHTGELFF. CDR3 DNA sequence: TGTGCCAGCAGCTTGGGTGGGGTAGCGGGTCACACCGGGGAGCTGTTTTTT.